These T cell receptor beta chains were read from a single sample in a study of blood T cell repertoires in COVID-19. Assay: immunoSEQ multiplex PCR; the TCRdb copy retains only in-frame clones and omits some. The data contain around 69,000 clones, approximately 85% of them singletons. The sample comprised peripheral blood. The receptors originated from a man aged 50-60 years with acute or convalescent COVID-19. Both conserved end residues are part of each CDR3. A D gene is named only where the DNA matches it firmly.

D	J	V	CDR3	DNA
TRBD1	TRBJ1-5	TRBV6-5	CASSYRAGQGVQPQHF	TGTGCCAGCAGTTACCGTGCGGGACAGGGCGTGCAGCCCCAGCATTTT
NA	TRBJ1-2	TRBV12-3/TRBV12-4	CASSDSDYGYTF	TGTGCCAGCAGTGACTCAGACTATGGCTACACCTTC
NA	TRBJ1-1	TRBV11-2	CASRLVRGPTEAFF	TGTGCCAGCAGGTTAGTGAGAGGGCCCACTGAAGCTTTCTTT
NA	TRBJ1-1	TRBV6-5	CASTKTRTARTEAFF	TGTGCCAGCACCAAAACACGGACAGCAAGGACTGAAGCTTTCTTT
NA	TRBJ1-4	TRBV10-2	CASSESGNEKLFF	TGCGCCAGCAGTGAGAGCGGTAATGAAAAACTGTTTTTT
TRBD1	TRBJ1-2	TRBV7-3	CASSLTGTGGTNYGYTF	TGTGCCAGCAGCTTAACCGGGACAGGGGGTACTAACTATGGCTACACCTTC
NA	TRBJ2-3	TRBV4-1	CASSQDSLGADTDTQYF	TGCGCCAGCAGCCAAGATAGTTTAGGGGCCGACACAGATACGCAGTATTTT
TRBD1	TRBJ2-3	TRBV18	CASSLDRDGTDTQYF	TGTGCCAGCTCCCTTGACAGGGATGGGACAGATACGCAGTATTTT
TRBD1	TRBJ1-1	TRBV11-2	CASSSGQGRTEAFF	TGTGCCAGCAGCTCTGGACAGGGGAGGACTGAAGCTTTCTTT
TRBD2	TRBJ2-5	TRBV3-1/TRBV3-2	CASSQVLAGGTGETQYF	TGTGCCAGCAGCCAAGTTCTAGCGGGGGGCACGGGGGAGACCCAGTACTTC
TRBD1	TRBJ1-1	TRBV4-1	CASSFIQGRNTEAFF	TGCGCCAGCAGCTTCATACAGGGGCGGAACACTGAAGCTTTCTTT
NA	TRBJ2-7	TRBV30	CAWSVPGGLYEQYF	TGTGCCTGGAGTGTACCAGGGGGACTCTACGAGCAGTACTTC
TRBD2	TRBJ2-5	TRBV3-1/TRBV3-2	CASSQGGTSVETQYF	TGTGCCAGCAGCCAAGGGGGGACTAGCGTGGAGACCCAGTACTTC
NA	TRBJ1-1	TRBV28	CASSLMGQGDTEAFF	TGTGCCAGCAGTTTAATGGGACAAGGGGACACTGAAGCTTTCTTT
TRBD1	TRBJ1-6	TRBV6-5	CASSYSTGQRPVSLHF	TGTGCCAGCAGTTACTCGACGGGACAGCGTCCCGTTTCCCTCCACTTT
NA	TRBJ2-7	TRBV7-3	CASSKGRVDEQYF	TGTGCCAGCAGCAAAGGCAGGGTGGACGAGCAGTACTTC
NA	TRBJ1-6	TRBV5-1	CASSQLPPGTTLLPLHF	TGCGCCAGCAGCCAACTCCCCCCGGGGACAACCTTATTACCCCTCCACTTT